The 5 T cell receptor beta chains below come from one sample, sequenced in a study of brain T cells in children with intractable seizures. The method was immunoSEQ multiplex PCR; TCRdb's version includes in-frame clones alone and lacks a portion of them. The sample carries 300,000 to 400,000 clones, 85% to 95% recorded once. As to time point: blood from clinic visit 5 months post-surgery; TSC patient then seizure free. The sequenced sample was peripheral blood, obtained 4 to 5 months after surgery. All receptors derive from a boy under three years old with tuberous sclerosis and intractable seizures.

The chain joins TRBV29-1 to TRBJ2-5; 9 nucleotides match TRBD2. Germline V gene lookup returns CDR1 SQVTM and CDR2 ANQGSEA. Trimming removed 1 base from V and 0 bases from J; junction bases left unmatched: 12. The CDR3 runs 18 residues. The chain's CDR3 is CSVEVPIGVAGDQETQYF. DNA for the CDR3: TGCAGCGTTGAAGTTCCTATAGGGGTAGCGGGGGACCAAGAGACCCAGTACTTC.

The chain recombines TRBV18 with TRBJ1-4; a weak D match, TRBD1 (5 bases). V gave up 3 bases and J gave up 8 bases, with 22 bases separating them. The CDR3 has 17 residues. Germline CDR1 reads KGHSH; CDR2 reads LQKENI. Written as DNA, the CDR3 is TGTGCCAGCTCACCCCTCACAATGGTCAAGGGGCGGGAAAAACTGTTTTTT. Translation: CASSPLTMVKGREKLFF.

V is TRBV6-1 and J is TRBJ2-7, with 8 positions matching TRBD2. This CDR3 has 16 residues. The V and J ends lost 2 bases and 0 bases, in that order; junction bases with no gene match: 6. Germline-derived CDR1 and CDR2 are MNHNS and SASEGT. Here the CDR3 reads CASSELAGVSSYEQYF. The CDR3, as DNA: TGTGCCAGCAGTGAACTAGCGGGTGTGAGCTCCTACGAGCAGTACTTC.

This rearrangement joins TRBV7-3 to TRBJ2-7, with 8 nucleotides matching TRBD2. The CDR3 loop spans 14 amino acids. V shed 4 bases, J shed 6 bases, and the junction held 8 bases outside the gene matches. Germline V gene data show CDR1 as SGHTA and CDR2 as FQGTGA. The CDR3 sequence: CASSSAGGPSEQYF. In nucleotides, the CDR3 is TGTGCCAGCAGCTCCGCGGGGGGACCATCCGAGCAGTACTTC.

This clone was observed a single time. The V call is TRBV5-1, the J call TRBJ2-7; D is uncertain. V lost 0 bases to trimming and J lost 4 bases, with 2 bases between them. Germline V CDR1 and CDR2: SGHRS, YFSETQ. This CDR3 has 11 residues. The CDR3 protein is CASSLEYEQYF. The CDR3 bases are TGCGCCAGCAGCTTGGAGTACGAGCAGTACTTC.